Following are 19 T cell receptor beta chains from one sample sequenced in a study of T-cell memory formation after mild COVID-19. In TCRdb, the 5' RACE reads were re-called with MiXCR into one record per CDR3 protein. The sample lists about 30,000 distinct CDR3 sequences, around 12% occurring once. The sequencing input was PBMCs or a T cell subset sorted from them (not recorded which). Receptor source: an adult woman who had mild COVID-19 (a few samples of this study predate the infection). Cell type and time point are not known.

In this sample, this clonotype turned up many times. The chain joins TRBV5-1 to TRBJ2-1, with no clear D. CDR1 is SGHRS and CDR2 is YFSETQ in the germline V gene. Trimming stripped 4 bases from V and 2 bases from J, with 13 bases between. The CDR3 loop spans 15 amino acids. CDR3 loop: CASSVVRSAYNEQFF. In DNA, the CDR3 is TGCGCCAGCAGCGTCGTGAGGTCAGCCTACAATGAGCAGTTCTTC.

The chain couples TRBV6-5 to TRBJ1-2, with D possibly being TRBD1 (5 bases). The germline V gene encodes CDR1 MNHEY and CDR2 SVGAGI. The V end was cut by 5 bases, the J end by 6 bases, with 13 bases between. The CDR3 consists of 13 residues. The CDR3 sequence is CASSRAGKDGYTF. The CDR3 DNA is TGTGCCAGCAGTAGGGCAGGGAAGGATGGCTACACCTTC.

The CDR3 bases are TGCGCCAGCAGCTCTAACCGGGAAGGTGGGACCACAGATACGCAGTATTTT. It encodes CASSSNREGGTTDTQYF. This chain links TRBV5-1 with TRBJ2-3; D possibly matches TRBD1 or TRBD2 (5 bases each). Germline CDR1 and CDR2: SGHRS and YFSETQ. The CDR3 contains 17 residues. Trimming removed 3 bases at V and 2 bases at J, with 19 bases between.

In its sample, this clonotype was seen a few times. CDR3 protein: CASRQGPNTGELFF. CDR3 nucleotide sequence: TGTGCCAGCAGACAGGGTCCGAACACCGGGGAGCTGTTTTTT. This chain links TRBV19 with TRBJ2-2; 7 bases match TRBD1. This CDR3 spans 14 amino acids. CDR1 is LNHDA, CDR2 SQIVND, per germline (reference sequence). The junction had 4 bases not matched to a gene; V was cut back by 9 bases and J by 0 bases.

This clonotype was recorded many times. The rearrangement joins TRBV24-1 to TRBJ2-1; 7 positions match TRBD1. Per the germline V gene, CDR1 is KGHDR and CDR2 is SFDVKD. This CDR3 spans 14 amino acids. V was clipped by 5 bases and J by 7 bases; unmatched bases: 7. CDR3 nucleotides: TGTGCCACCAGTGGTCGAAGGGGGCTAAATGAGCAGTTCTTC. It is translated as CATSGRRGLNEQFF.

This clonotype was counted ten times or more. The chain joins TRBV5-1 to TRBJ2-3; tentative D call: TRBD2 (7 bases). This CDR3 has 15 amino acids. CDR1 and CDR2 from the germline V gene are SGHRS and YFSETQ. Trimming stripped 6 bases from V and 0 bases from J, with 14 bases between. CDR3 sequence (DNA): TGCGCCAGCACCCTCGGGGGGCGCAGCACAGATACGCAGTATTTT. Protein product: CASTLGGRSTDTQYF. The full variable domain, rest sourced from reference TRBV5-1 and TRBJ2-3, is KAGVTQTPRYLIKTRGQQVTLSCSPISGHRSVSWYQQTPGQGLQFLFEYFSETQRNKGNFPGRFSGRQFSNSRSEMNVSTLELGDSALYLCASTLGGRSTDTQYFGPGTRLTVL.

This clonotype was recorded many times. The rearrangement joins TRBV30 to TRBJ1-5; D possibly corresponds to TRBD1 (5 bases). V was clipped by 6 bases and J by 7 bases, with 16 bases between them. This CDR3 region has 13 residues. The germline V gene has CDR1 GTSNPN and CDR2 SVGIG (reference sequence). CDR3 bases: TGTGCCTGCGAAAGGGGCAGTCGACAGCCCCAGCATTTT. This translates into CACERGSRQPQHF.

This clonotype was recorded at least ten times. The chain links TRBV20-1 to TRBJ2-7, with D tentatively TRBD1 (5 bases). Germline CDR1 is DFQATT and CDR2 is SNEGSKA (reference sequence). CDR3 length equals 14 residues. V gave up 5 bases and J gave up 0 bases, with 14 bases separating them. CDR3 bases: TGCAGTGCTGGACAACTCCACCGCTCCTACGAGCAGTACTTC. It is translated as CSAGQLHRSYEQYF.

The gene calls are TRBV2 and TRBJ1-1; D not certain. Germline V gene sequence: CDR1 SNHLY, CDR2 FYNNEI. Trimming stripped 4 bases from V and 4 bases from J, with 10 bases between. The length of the CDR3 is 13 residues. In DNA form, the CDR3 reads TGTGCCAGCAGTGTGCTTGAAGGCACTGAAGCTTTCTTT. This sequence encodes CASSVLEGTEAFF.

This clonotype was counted many times. The CDR3 nucleotides read TGTGCCAGCAGGGGACAGGCAAGATTCTCCTACAATGAGCAGTTCTTC. Residues: CASRGQARFSYNEQFF. This rearrangement joins TRBV6-5 to TRBJ2-1, with 8 positions matching TRBD1. V was clipped by 6 bases and J by 0 bases; unmatched bases: 7. The CDR3 extends over 16 amino acids. In germline, CDR1 is MNHEY, CDR2 SVGAGI.

This clonotype occurred many times. This chain connects TRBV7-2 to TRBJ1-3; possible D gene TRBD1, 5 bases. Trimming took 1 base from V and 3 from J, leaving 16 bases between them. The CDR3 has 17 amino acids. CDR1 and CDR2 from the germline V gene are SGHTA and FQGNSA. CDR3 in DNA: TGTGCCAGCAGCTTAGGGCCGGGGAGGGGACTTGGAAACACCATATATTTT. This encodes CASSLGPGRGLGNTIYF.

The table lists this clonotype with a few counts. The chain carries TRBV5-1 and TRBJ2-5; D possibly corresponds to TRBD1 (6 bases). Germline V gene sequence: CDR1 SGHRS, CDR2 YFSETQ. V lost 0 bases to trimming and J lost 5 bases, with 17 bases between them. The CDR3 is made up of 16 amino acids. This CDR3 reads CASSLAGGDSGETQYF. In nucleotides, the CDR3 is TGCGCCAGCAGCTTGGCTGGGGGCGATTCAGGCGAGACCCAGTACTTC.

This clonotype has ten or more counts. The rearrangement links TRBV7-6 to TRBJ1-1, with TRBD1 matching over 7 bases. With 5 bases clipped from V and 4 bases from J, the junction kept 10 bases outside the gene matches. The CDR3 has 15 amino acids. Germline V lookup: CDR1 SGHVS, CDR2 FNYEAQ. This chain's CDR3 is CASSIPETGFTEAFF. CDR3 coding DNA: TGTGCCAGCAGCATACCTGAGACAGGGTTCACTGAAGCTTTCTTT.

This clonotype was observed at least ten times. The rearrangement uses TRBV2 and TRBJ1-5; no firm D call. Germline CDR1 reads SNHLY; CDR2 reads FYNNEI. The V end lost 2 bases, the J end lost 6 bases, and 14 bases lay between the germline ends. The CDR3 consists of 15 residues. CDR3 DNA sequence: TGTGCCAGCAGTGAAATCTCGGGAGCAGGTCAGCCCCAGCATTTT. This sequence encodes CASSEISGAGQPQHF.

This clonotype was seen ten or more times. This chain connects TRBV3-1 to TRBJ1-1, with D possibly TRBD1 on 5 matching bases. Germline values: CDR1 LGHDT, CDR2 YNNKEL (reference sequence). CDR3 size: 12 residues. V was clipped by 3 bases and J by 5 bases, with 7 bases between them. CDR3 amino acids: CASSHRETEAFF. The CDR3 coding sequence is TGTGCCAGCAGCCACAGGGAGACTGAAGCTTTCTTT.

This clonotype came up many times. V and J are TRBV7-2 and TRBJ1-1; TRBD1 might be the D (6 bases). The CDR3 sequence is 15 residues long. V was shortened by 5 bases and J by 2 bases, with 15 bases between the two germline ends. The germline CDR1 and CDR2 sequences are SGHTA and FQGNSA. The CDR3 loop reads CASSHPRGLNTEAFF. DNA of the CDR3: TGTGCCAGCAGCCACCCCAGGGGACTTAACACTGAAGCTTTCTTT.

This clonotype was recorded at least ten times. V and J are TRBV2 and TRBJ2-3, with 10 bases identical to TRBD2. Germline CDR1 and CDR2: SNHLY and FYNNEI. The junction had 6 bases not matched to a gene; V was cut back by 3 bases and J by 3 bases. CDR3 length: 16 amino acids. The CDR3 DNA reads TGTGCCAGCAGTGATAATAGCGGGAGGCGAACAGATACGCAGTATTTT. It specifies CASSDNSGRRTDTQYF.

This clonotype is labeled as medium-sized. The V call is TRBV6-5, the J call TRBJ2-3; no firm D call. The CDR3 has 11 residues. Per the germline V gene, CDR1 is MNHEY and CDR2 is SVGAGI. V shed 5 bases and J shed 6 bases, with 6 bases lying between them. The DNA of the CDR3 is TGTGCCAGCAGTGACTGGGATACGCAGTATTTT. It translates to CASSDWDTQYF.

This clonotype has at least ten counts. The chain couples TRBV7-9 to TRBJ2-2, with 8 bases lining up with TRBD2. This CDR3 is 17 amino acids long. Germline V gives CDR1 SEHNR, CDR2 FQNEAQ (reference sequence). J gave up 1 base and V 1 base, and 5 bases lay outside the gene matches. The CDR3 DNA reads TGTGCCAGCAGCTTAGGACTGCTAGCGGGGAACACCGGGGAGCTGTTTTTT. This codes for CASSLGLLAGNTGELFF.